The entry below gives a single T cell receptor beta chain sequence along with its context. Its antigen is as yet unknown. The data were obtained in a study of blood T cells in healthy people across ages. Study results and limitations: Roughly linear declines in TCR beta diversity per million T cells occurred with age.

The authors ran a second PCR of about 7 to 12 cycles using a sample-barcoded 5' primer and a J-beta primer mix. Every single cDNA molecule received a tag from a template-switch adaptor with 12 random nucleotides. TCRdb redid the calling of the 5' RACE reads with MiXCR, one entry per CDR3 protein. The sample lists roughly 560,000 distinct CDR3 sequences; 24% were seen once. CDR1 is MNHNS, CDR2 SASEGT, per germline. Trimming removed 6 bases from V and 0 bases from J, with 12 bases in between. This CDR3 has 16 residues. The sample also formed part of further work on T cells of mothers and their children. That paper notes: Nobody spotted any persistent microchimeric T cell clones.

Sequenced: blood. The rearrangement uses TRBV6-1 and TRBJ2-6; D gene unclear. The clonotype comes from a boy between 5 and 17 years old in good health. The DNA for the CDR3 is TGTGCCAGCAGCAATGAAATCCCCTCTGGGGCCAACGTCCTGACTTTC. Translation gives CASSNEIPSGANVLTF.